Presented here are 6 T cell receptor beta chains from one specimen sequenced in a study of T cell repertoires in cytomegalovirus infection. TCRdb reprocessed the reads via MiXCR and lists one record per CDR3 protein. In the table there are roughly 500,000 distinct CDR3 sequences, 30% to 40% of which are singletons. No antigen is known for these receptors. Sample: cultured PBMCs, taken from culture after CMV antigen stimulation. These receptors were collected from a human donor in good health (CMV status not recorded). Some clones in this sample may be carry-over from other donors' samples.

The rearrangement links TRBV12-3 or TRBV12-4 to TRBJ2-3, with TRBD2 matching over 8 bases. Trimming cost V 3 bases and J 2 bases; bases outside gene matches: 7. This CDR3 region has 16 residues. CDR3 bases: TGTGCCAGCAGTTTTTCGGGGACTAGGCCCACAGATACGCAGTATTTT. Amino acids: CASSFSGTRPTDTQYF.

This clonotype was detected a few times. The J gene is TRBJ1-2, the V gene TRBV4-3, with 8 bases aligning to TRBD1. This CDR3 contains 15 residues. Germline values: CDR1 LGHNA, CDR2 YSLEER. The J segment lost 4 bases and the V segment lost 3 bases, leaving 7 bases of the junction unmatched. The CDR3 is CASSQGAGGGYGYTF. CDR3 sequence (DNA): TGCGCCAGCAGCCAGGGAGCAGGGGGCGGCTATGGCTACACCTTC.

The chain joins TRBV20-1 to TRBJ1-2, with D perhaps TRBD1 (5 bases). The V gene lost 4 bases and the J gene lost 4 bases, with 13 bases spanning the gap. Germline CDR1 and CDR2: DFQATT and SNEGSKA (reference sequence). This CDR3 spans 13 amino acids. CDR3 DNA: TGCAGTGCTATGTCCGGGACGACCTATGGCTACACCTTC. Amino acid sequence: CSAMSGTTYGYTF.

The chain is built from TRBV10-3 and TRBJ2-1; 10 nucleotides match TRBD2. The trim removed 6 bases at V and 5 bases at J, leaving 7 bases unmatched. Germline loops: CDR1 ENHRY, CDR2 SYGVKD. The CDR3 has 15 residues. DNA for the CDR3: TGTGCCATCAGGTATAGCGGGAGGCGAAACAATGAGCAGTTCTTC. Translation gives CAIRYSGRRNNEQFF.

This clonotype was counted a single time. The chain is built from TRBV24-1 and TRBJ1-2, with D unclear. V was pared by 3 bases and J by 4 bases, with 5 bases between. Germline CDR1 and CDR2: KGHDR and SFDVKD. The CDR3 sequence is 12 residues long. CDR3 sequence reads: CATSDRTYGYTF. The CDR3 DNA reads TGTGCCACCAGTGATCGTACCTATGGCTACACCTTC.

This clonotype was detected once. The CDR3 bases are TGCGCCAGCAGCTTCGGGACCCGGGGGGGAGAGACCCAGTACTTC. This translates into CASSFGTRGGETQYF. The V and J genes are TRBV5-1 and TRBJ2-5; 8 bases line up with TRBD2. CDR1 and CDR2 (germline): SGHRS, YFSETQ. Losses at the gene ends were 2 bases for V and 4 bases for J; bases not matched to a gene: 7. The CDR3 is 15 residues long.